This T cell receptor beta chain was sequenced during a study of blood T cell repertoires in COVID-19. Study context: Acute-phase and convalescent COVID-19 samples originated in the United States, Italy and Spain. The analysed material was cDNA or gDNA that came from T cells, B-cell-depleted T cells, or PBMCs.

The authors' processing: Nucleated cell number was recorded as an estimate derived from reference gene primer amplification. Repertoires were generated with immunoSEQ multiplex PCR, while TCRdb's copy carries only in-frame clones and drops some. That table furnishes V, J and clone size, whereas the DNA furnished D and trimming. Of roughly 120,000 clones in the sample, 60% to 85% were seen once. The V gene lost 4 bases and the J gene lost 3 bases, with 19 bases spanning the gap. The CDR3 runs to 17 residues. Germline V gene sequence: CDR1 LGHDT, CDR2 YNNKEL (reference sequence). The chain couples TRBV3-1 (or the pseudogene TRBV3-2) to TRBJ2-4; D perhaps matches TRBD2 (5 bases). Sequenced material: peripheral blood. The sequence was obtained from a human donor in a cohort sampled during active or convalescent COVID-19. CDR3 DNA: TGTGCCAGCAGCCCTAGCCCGATGTTTCGAGTCAAAAACATTCAGTACTTC. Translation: CASSPSPMFRVKNIQYF.